Sequencing of this T cell receptor beta chain was carried out in a study of cytomegalovirus exposure and HLA in healthy donors. This clone was detected only a few times. Antigen unknown. Germline V CDR1 and CDR2: SGHRS, YFSETQ. The CDR3 loop spans 15 amino acids. V lost 4 bases to trimming and J lost 0 bases, with 13 bases between them. Nominally healthy donors provided the samples, though records likely missed some immune exposures. Findings of the study overall: It was reported in a later analysis that an Asian-associated ancestry cluster showed fewer N-insertions than the roughly 660-donor mean. Earlier analysis looked at TCR beta V segments, and most were productive about 90% or about 30% of the time.

Both 60 Vbeta primers and 13 Jbeta primers went into the PCR. Per the original data handling: Later analysis identified some 80 million unique TCR beta chains, around 10 million shared. Profiled with immunoSEQ multiplex PCR; TCRdb holds only in-frame clones, not every one. V and J calls and clone size are copied from that table; D and trimming were computed from the DNA. Among more than 95,000 clones listed, around 74% were seen once. This rearrangement joins TRBV5-1 to TRBJ1-1; weak D call: TRBD1 (6 bases). Input material: PBMCs. The receptor's source is a female donor in good health and CMV-seropositive. CDR3 amino acids: CASSRGQRMNTEAFF. The DNA of the CDR3 is TGCGCCAGCAGCCGAGGACAGAGAATGAACACTGAAGCTTTCTTT.